This is a list of T cell receptor beta chains from one sample in a study of vaccination and CD4 T cells after COVID-19. TCRdb reprocessed the PCR reads with MiXCR, giving one entry per CDR3 protein. The sample contains 10,000 to 15,000 distinct CDR3 sequences, less than 65% of which appear only once. The antigens of these receptors remain unknown. Material for sequencing was CD4+ T cells from blood, cultured in vitro. Receptors originate from a human donor who had recovered from COVID-19. CDR3s include the opening cysteine and the closing phenylalanine or tryptophan. The D gene is left open where the match is weak. Expanded clones get a size class; other rows say once, few or many, or leave the size out.

d_call j_call v_call clone_size cdr3_aa cdr3_nt
TRBD2 TRBJ2-1 TRBV30 - CAWSGTSRYNEQFF TGTGCCTGGTCCGGGACTAGCAGGTACAATGAGCAGTTCTTC
- TRBJ2-7 TRBV20-1 - CSAISGTVGQYF TGCAGTGCTATATCTGGGACGGTGGGGCAGTACTTC
- TRBJ1-1 TRBV6-5 - CASSYGAYGNTEAFF TGTGCCAGCAGTTACGGGGCCTACGGGAACACTGAAGCTTTCTTT
- TRBJ2-1 TRBV6-2/TRBV6-3 once CASSSRTRLNEQFF TGTGCCAGCAGCTCTAGGACAAGACTCAATGAGCAGTTCTTC
- TRBJ1-1 TRBV18 few CASSPIQAANTEAFF TGTGCCAGCTCACCGATACAGGCAGCTAACACTGAAGCTTTCTTT
- TRBJ2-7 TRBV27 - CASSLTGDTQYF TGTGCCAGCAGTTTAACGGGAGATACCCAGTACTTC
- TRBJ1-1 TRBV30 - CAWSAQIKPTEAFF TGTGCCTGGAGTGCCCAGATTAAGCCCACTGAAGCTTTCTTT
TRBD2 TRBJ2-5 TRBV28 medium-sized CASSLSSGRGRQETQYF TGTGCCAGCAGTTTGTCTAGCGGGAGAGGCCGGCAAGAGACCCAGTACTTC
- TRBJ1-6 TRBV7-6 - CASSLAAGTGSPLHF TGTGCCAGCAGCTTAGCGGCAGGGACGGGTTCACCCCTCCACTTT
- TRBJ1-2 TRBV7-8 few CASSGRDGGRGGYTF TGTGCCAGCAGCGGACGTGACGGGGGGAGAGGTGGCTACACCTTC
- TRBJ1-1 TRBV7-9 once CASSLELNTEAFF TGTGCCAGCAGCTTAGAGCTGAACACTGAAGCTTTCTTT
TRBD2 TRBJ2-1 TRBV11-2 once CASSWGLLREGEQFF TGTGCCAGCAGCTGGGGACTCCTGAGGGAGGGTGAGCAGTTCTTC